These 12 T cell receptor beta chains were sequenced from one sample in a study of T cells in Graves' hyperthyroidism and ophthalmopathy. Amplified TCR beta CDR3 regions derived from RNA transcripts. During a first-round RT-PCR of the TCR CDR3, the HTBI primer set was used. TCRdb processed the multiplex PCR reads anew with MiXCR; each CDR3 protein has one entry. The sample holds roughly 560,000 distinct CDR3 sequences, over 12% seen once. Sequenced: blood. The origin of the receptors is a woman between 40 and 50 years old with Graves' ophthalmopathy.

This clonotype was seen repeatedly, ten times or more. The chain combines TRBV19 with TRBJ2-5; the match to TRBD2 covers 16 bases. The germline V gene encodes CDR1 LNHDA and CDR2 SQIVND (reference sequence). With 3 bases clipped from V and 5 bases from J, the junction kept 6 bases outside the gene matches. This CDR3 comprises 17 residues. CDR3 DNA: TGTGCCAGTAGTATTAGGGGACTAGCGGGAGGGTGGGAGACCCAGTACTTC. Its protein is CASSIRGLAGGWETQYF.

In its sample, this clonotype was seen once. V is TRBV27 and J is TRBJ1-1; D gene uncertain. V was shortened by 5 bases and J by 1 base, with 14 bases between the two germline ends. Germline values: CDR1 MNHEY, CDR2 SMNVEV (reference sequence). This CDR3 is 15 amino acids long. The CDR3 loop is CASSTLSIRNTEAFF. Written as DNA, the CDR3 is TGTGCCAGCAGTACCCTCTCAATTCGGAACACTGAAGCTTTCTTT.

This clonotype was counted many times. This CDR3 reads CASSKLAGLSYEQYF. The CDR3 DNA follows: TGTGCCAGCAGCAAACTAGCGGGCCTCTCCTACGAGCAGTACTTC. This sequence joins TRBV6-1 and TRBJ2-7; TRBD2 matches 9 bases. Germline CDR1 is MNHNS and CDR2 is SASEGT. The CDR3 is 15 residues long. V dropped 6 bases and J dropped 0; count of bases not matched to a gene: 6.

This clonotype was counted many times. The chain combines TRBV6-5 with TRBJ1-2, with a tentative D call TRBD1 (6 bases). Trimming pared 0 bases from V and 4 bases from J, leaving 12 bases between. This CDR3 is built from 15 residues. The germline V gene has CDR1 MNHEY and CDR2 SVGAGI. CDR3: CASSYSSQGPYGYTF. The CDR3 nucleotides are TGTGCCAGCAGTTACTCGTCGCAGGGGCCCTATGGCTACACCTTC.

This clonotype came up many times. The rearrangement uses TRBV12-3 or TRBV12-4 and TRBJ2-7; no clear D gene. The CDR3 has 13 amino acids. V was pared by 3 bases and J by 0 bases, with 6 bases between. The CDR3, as DNA: TGTGCCAGCAGTTTTCTAAGCTCCTACGAGCAGTACTTC. Encoded protein: CASSFLSSYEQYF.

The V call is TRBV7-2, the J call TRBJ2-6; D remains unclear. Germline CDR1 SGHTA, CDR2 FQGNSA. Deletions cut 10 bases from V and 3 bases from J, with 4 bases between. This CDR3 is 11 amino acids long. DNA for the CDR3: TGTGCCACCGGTGGGGCCAACGTCCTGACTTTC. This gives the protein CATGGANVLTF.

This sequence joins TRBV5-1 and TRBJ2-1; 8 bases are a match to TRBD2. The CDR3 runs 16 residues. Germline trimming cut 0 bases from V and 1 base from J; bases unmatched to any gene: 3. CDR1 SGHRS and CDR2 YFSETQ come from the germline V gene. The CDR3 reads CASSLVGGVSYNEQFF. Here the CDR3 DNA reads TGCGCCAGCAGCTTGGTCGGGGGGGTATCCTACAATGAGCAGTTCTTC.

This clonotype was seen repeatedly, ten times or more. The V and J genes are TRBV27 and TRBJ2-7, with 8 bases identical to TRBD2. J gave up 2 bases and V 2 bases, and 5 bases lay outside the gene matches. This CDR3 comprises 15 residues. Germline V CDR1 and CDR2: MNHEY, SMNVEV (reference sequence). The CDR3 DNA sequence: TGTGCCAGCAGTTTAGGTTCGGGAGGGCCCTACGAGCAGTACTTC. Its protein is CASSLGSGGPYEQYF.

This clonotype was counted many times. DNA for the CDR3: TGTGCCAGTCACGAGGCGACCGGGGAGCTGTTTTTT. Translating gives CASHEATGELFF. The chain uses TRBV28 and TRBJ2-2; no clear D gene. CDR1 and CDR2 (germline): MDHEN, SYDVKM. CDR3 length: 12 amino acids. V was clipped by 9 bases and J by 5 bases, with 10 bases between them.

The rearrangement links TRBV11-3 to TRBJ2-7; 7 nucleotides line up with TRBD1. CDR1 is SGHNT, CDR2 YENEEA, per germline. This CDR3 region has 13 residues. V gave up 5 bases and J gave up 4 bases; unmatched junction bases: 5. CDR3 sequence: CASSRGQEYEQYF. The CDR3 coding sequence is TGTGCCAGCAGCCGCGGACAGGAGTACGAGCAGTACTTC. Together with reference TRBV11-3 and TRBJ2-7, the CDR3 gives the full variable domain: EAGVVQSPRYKIIEKKQPVAFWCNPISGHNTLYWYLQNLGQGPELLIRYENEEAVDDSQLPKDRFSAERLKGVDSTLKIQPAELGDSAVYLCASSRGQEYEQYFGPGTRLTVT.

In this sample, this clonotype turned up many times. This rearrangement joins TRBV20-1 to TRBJ2-5, with 9 bases identical to TRBD2. Germline V gene sequence: CDR1 DFQATT, CDR2 SNEGSKA (reference sequence). The CDR3 sequence is 16 residues long. The V and J ends lost 2 bases and 5 bases, in that order; junction bases with no gene match: 12. Here the CDR3 DNA reads TGCAGTGCTAGAATTGTGAGCGGGAGGAGTTTCGAGACCCAGTACTTC. It yields the protein CSARIVSGRSFETQYF.

This clonotype was detected only a few times. V and J are TRBV11-2 and TRBJ2-2; D may correspond to TRBD1 or TRBD2 (5 bases each). V was cut by 5 bases and J by 1 base, with 11 bases left in between. Germline CDR1 SGHAT, CDR2 FQNNGV. The CDR3 loop spans 15 amino acids. CDR3 sequence: CASSPGRLNTGELFF. The CDR3 DNA follows: TGTGCCAGCAGCCCGGGGCGGTTGAACACCGGGGAGCTGTTTTTT.